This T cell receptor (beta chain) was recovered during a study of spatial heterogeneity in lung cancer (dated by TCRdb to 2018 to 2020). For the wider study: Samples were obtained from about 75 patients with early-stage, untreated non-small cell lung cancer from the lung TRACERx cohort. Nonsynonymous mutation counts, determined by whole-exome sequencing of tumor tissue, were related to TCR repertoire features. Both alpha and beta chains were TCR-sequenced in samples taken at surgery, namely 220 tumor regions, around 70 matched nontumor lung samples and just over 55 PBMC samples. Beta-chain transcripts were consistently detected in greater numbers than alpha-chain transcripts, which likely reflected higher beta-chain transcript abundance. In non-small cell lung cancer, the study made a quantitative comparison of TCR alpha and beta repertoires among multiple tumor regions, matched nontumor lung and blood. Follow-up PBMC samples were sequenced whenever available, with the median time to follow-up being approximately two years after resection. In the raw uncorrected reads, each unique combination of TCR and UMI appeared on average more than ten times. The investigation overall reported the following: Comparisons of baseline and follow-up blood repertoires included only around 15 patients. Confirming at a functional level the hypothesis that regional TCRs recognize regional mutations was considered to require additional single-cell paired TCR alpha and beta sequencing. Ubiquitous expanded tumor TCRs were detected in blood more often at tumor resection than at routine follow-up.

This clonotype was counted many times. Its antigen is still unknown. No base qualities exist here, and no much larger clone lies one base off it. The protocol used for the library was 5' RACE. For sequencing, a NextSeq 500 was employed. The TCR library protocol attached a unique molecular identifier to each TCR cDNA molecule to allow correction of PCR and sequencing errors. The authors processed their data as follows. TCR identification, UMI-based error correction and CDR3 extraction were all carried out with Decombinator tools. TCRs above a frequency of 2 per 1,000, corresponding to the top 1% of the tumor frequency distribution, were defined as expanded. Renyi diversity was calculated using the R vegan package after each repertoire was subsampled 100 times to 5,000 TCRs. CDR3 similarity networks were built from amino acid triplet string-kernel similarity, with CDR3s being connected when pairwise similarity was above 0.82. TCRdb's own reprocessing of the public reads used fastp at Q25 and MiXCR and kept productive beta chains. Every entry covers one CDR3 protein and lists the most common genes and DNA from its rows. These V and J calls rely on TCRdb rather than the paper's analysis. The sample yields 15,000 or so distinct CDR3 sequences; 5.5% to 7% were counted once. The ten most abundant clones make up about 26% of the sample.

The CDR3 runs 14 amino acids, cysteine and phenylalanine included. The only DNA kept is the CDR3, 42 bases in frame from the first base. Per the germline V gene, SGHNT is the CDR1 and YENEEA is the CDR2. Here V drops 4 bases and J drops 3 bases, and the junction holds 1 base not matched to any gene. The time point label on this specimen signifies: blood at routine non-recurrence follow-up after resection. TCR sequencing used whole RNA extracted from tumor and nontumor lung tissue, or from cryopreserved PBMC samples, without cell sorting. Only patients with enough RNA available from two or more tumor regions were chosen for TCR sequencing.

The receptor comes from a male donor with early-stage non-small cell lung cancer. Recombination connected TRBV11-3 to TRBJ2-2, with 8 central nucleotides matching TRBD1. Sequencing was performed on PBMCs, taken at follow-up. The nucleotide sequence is TGTGCCAGCAGCTCGACAGGGGACACCGGGGAGCTGTTTTTT. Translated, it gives CASSSTGDTGELFF.